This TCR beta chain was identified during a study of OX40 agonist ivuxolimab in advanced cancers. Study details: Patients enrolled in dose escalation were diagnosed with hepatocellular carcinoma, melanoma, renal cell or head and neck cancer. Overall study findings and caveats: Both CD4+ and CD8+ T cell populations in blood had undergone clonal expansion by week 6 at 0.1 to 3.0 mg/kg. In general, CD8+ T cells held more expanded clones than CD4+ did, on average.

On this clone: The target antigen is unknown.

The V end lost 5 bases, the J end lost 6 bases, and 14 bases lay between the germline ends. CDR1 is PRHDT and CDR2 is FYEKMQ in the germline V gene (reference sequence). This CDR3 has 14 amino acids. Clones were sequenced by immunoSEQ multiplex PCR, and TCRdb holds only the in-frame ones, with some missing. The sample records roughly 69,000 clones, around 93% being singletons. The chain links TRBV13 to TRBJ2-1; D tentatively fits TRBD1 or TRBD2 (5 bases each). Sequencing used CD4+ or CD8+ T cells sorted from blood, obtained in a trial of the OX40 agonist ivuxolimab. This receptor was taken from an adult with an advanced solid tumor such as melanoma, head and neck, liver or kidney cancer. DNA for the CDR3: TGTGCCAGCAGCCAGCTCAGGGACCTCAATGAGCAGTTCTTC. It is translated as CASSQLRDLNEQFF.